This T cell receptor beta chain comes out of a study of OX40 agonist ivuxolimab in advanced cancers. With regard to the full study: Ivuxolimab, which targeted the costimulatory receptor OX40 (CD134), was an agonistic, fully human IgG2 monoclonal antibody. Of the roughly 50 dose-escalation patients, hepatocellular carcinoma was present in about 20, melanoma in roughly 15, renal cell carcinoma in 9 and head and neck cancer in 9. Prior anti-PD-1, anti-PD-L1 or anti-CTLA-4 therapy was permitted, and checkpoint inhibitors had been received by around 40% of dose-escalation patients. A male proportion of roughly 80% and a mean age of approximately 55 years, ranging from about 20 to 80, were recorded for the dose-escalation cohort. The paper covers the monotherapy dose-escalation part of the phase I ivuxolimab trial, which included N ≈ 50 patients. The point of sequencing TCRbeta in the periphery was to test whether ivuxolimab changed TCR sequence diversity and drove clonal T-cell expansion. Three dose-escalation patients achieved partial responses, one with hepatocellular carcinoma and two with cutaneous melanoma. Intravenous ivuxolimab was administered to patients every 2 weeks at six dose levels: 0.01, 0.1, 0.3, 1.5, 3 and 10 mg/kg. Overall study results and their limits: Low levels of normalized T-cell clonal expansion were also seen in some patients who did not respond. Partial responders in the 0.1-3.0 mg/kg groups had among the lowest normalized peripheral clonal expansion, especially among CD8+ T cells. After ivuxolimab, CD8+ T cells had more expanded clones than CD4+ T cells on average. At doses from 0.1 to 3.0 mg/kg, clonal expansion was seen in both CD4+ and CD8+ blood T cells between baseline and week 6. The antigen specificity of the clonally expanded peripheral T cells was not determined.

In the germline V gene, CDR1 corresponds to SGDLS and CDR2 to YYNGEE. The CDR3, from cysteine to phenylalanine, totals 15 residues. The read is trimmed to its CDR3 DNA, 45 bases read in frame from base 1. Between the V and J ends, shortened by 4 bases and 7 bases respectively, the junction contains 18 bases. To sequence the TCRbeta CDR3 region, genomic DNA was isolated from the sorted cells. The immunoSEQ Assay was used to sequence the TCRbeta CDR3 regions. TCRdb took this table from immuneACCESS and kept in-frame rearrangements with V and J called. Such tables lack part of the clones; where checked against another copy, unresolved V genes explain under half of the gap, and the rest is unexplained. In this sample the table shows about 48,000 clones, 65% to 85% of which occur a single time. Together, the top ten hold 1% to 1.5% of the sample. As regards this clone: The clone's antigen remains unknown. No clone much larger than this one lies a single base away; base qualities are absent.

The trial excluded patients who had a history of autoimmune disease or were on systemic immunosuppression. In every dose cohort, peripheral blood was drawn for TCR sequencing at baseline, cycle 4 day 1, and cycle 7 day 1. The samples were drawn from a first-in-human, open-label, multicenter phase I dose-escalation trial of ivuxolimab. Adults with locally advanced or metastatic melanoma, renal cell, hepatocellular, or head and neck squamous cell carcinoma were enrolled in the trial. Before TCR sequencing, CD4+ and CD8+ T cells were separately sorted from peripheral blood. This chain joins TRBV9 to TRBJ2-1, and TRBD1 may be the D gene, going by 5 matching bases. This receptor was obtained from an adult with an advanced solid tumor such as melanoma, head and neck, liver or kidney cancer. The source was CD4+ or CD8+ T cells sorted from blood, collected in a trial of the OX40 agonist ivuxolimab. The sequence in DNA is TGTGCCAGCAGCCCCCAGGCAGGGCCTACGAATGAGCAGTTCTTC. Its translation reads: CASSPQAGPTNEQFF.